One and the same sample provided the 20 T cell receptor beta chains below, sequenced in a study of shared clonotypes between healthy human individuals. Some clones are missing from TCRdb's copy, which holds only in-frame ones; the method was immunoSEQ multiplex PCR. The sample lists fewer than 700,000 clones; around 77% were seen once. The sequencing sample was made of PBMCs. These receptors were collected from a woman in her thirties or forties in good health. Some clones in this sample may be carry-over from other donors' samples.

The CDR3 sequence: CASSLSRGLYLPSSEKLFF. The CDR3 DNA reads as TGTGCCAGCAGTTTATCACGGGGATTATATCTTCCCTCTAGTGAAAAACTGTTTTTT. The chain carries TRBV28 and TRBJ1-4; D gene unclear. The V gene lost 1 base and the J gene lost 7 bases, with 25 bases spanning the gap. Germline loops: CDR1 MDHEN, CDR2 SYDVKM. The CDR3 runs 19 residues.

The chain is built from TRBV5-1 and TRBJ2-7, with 10 bases that match TRBD2. The V and J ends lost 6 bases and 3 bases, in that order; junction bases with no gene match: 6. In germline, CDR1 is SGHRS, CDR2 YFSETQ. The CDR3 is 14 residues long. CDR3 sequence: CASKTSGTNYEQYF. DNA for the CDR3: TGCGCCAGCAAAACTAGCGGGACTAACTACGAGCAGTACTTC.

The V and J genes are TRBV25-1 and TRBJ2-2; 11 bases map to TRBD1. V was pared by 3 bases and J by 3 bases, with 6 bases of the junction left unmatched. CDR1 and CDR2 from the germline V gene are MGHDK and SYGVNS. The CDR3 loop spans 17 amino acids. This chain's CDR3 is CASSDQDRGRYTGELFF. CDR3 DNA sequence: TGTGCCAGCAGTGACCAGGACAGGGGGCGTTACACCGGGGAGCTGTTTTTT.

The chain recombines TRBV5-8 with TRBJ2-3; D possibly corresponds to TRBD1 (6 bases). Trimming removed 4 bases from V and 0 bases from J, with 12 bases in between. Germline values: CDR1 SGHTS, CDR2 YDEGEE. This CDR3 is built from 15 residues. DNA of the CDR3: TGTGCCAGCAGCAATGGGGGCCTAAGCACAGATACGCAGTATTTT. This encodes CASSNGGLSTDTQYF.

The V call is TRBV4-1, the J call TRBJ2-7, with D possibly being TRBD2 (6 bases). CDR3 length: 13 residues. Germline V gene data show CDR1 as MGHRA and CDR2 as YSYEKL. With 1 base removed from V and 8 bases from J, the gap between germline ends came to 12 bases. The CDR3 bases are TGCGCCAGCAGCCAAGTCGGAGGGAGTAAGCAGTACTTC. It codes for CASSQVGGSKQYF.

V gene TRBV6-1 combines with J gene TRBJ1-5; the D gene is possibly TRBD1 (5 bases). The CDR3 runs 16 residues. From germline, CDR1 is MNHNS and CDR2 SASEGT. V was clipped by 0 bases and J by 5 bases, with 14 bases between them. The CDR3 reads CASSEARQLWDQPQHF. The CDR3, as DNA: TGTGCCAGCAGTGAAGCGAGACAGCTTTGGGATCAGCCCCAGCATTTT.

The J gene is TRBJ1-1, the V gene TRBV5-1, with D possibly being TRBD1 (5 bases). The length of the CDR3 is 13 residues. V shed 3 bases and J shed 1 base, with 7 bases lying between them. Germline values: CDR1 SGHRS, CDR2 YFSETQ. CDR3 amino acids: CASSWGENTEAFF. In DNA, the CDR3 is TGCGCCAGCAGCTGGGGGGAGAACACTGAAGCTTTCTTT.

V usage is TRBV11-3 and J usage is TRBJ2-5; tentatively, D is TRBD2 (6 bases). V was pared by 4 bases and J by 4 bases, with 7 bases between. In germline, CDR1 is SGHNT, CDR2 YENEEA. CDR3 length equals 12 residues. CDR3 protein: CASSSRGETQYF. The CDR3 DNA reads as TGTGCCAGCAGCTCGCGGGGAGAGACCCAGTACTTC. Full variable domain (missing parts from reference TRBV11-3 and TRBJ2-5): EAGVVQSPRYKIIEKKQPVAFWCNPISGHNTLYWYLQNLGQGPELLIRYENEEAVDDSQLPKDRFSAERLKGVDSTLKIQPAELGDSAVYLCASSSRGETQYFGPGTRLLVL.

This clone was seen just once. The J gene is TRBJ1-1, the V gene TRBV30, with 7 bases lining up with TRBD1. J lost 4 bases, V lost 5 bases, and 4 bases had no gene match. Germline CDR1 reads GTSNPN; CDR2 reads SVGIG (reference sequence). The CDR3 has 12 residues. This CDR3 reads CAWRSGGTEAFF. The DNA for the CDR3 is TGTGCCTGGCGTTCAGGGGGCACTGAAGCTTTCTTT.

On this clone: Given a much more abundant clone one base away, this may be a read error. The V call is TRBV5-4, the J call TRBJ2-2, with D possibly TRBD2 on 5 matching bases. The V gene lost 2 bases and the J gene lost 5 bases, with 7 bases spanning the gap. This CDR3 is built from 13 residues. CDR1 is SGHNT and CDR2 is YYREEE in the germline V gene (reference sequence). The CDR3 region has the DNA TGTGCCAGCAGCTTTCGGGGAACCGGGGAGCTGTTTTTT. As protein: CASSFRGTGELFF.

The chain links TRBV7-2 to TRBJ2-7; 9 nucleotides agree with TRBD2. V lost 1 base and J lost 6; bases outside the gene matches: 13. CDR3 length: 17 residues. Germline CDR1 is SGHTA and CDR2 is FQGNSA. The CDR3 loop is CASSLVVLAGGRSEQYF. The CDR3 DNA sequence: TGTGCCAGCAGCTTAGTGGTATTGGCGGGAGGGCGGTCCGAGCAGTACTTC.

The rearrangement links TRBV15 to TRBJ1-5; possibly TRBD1 for D (5 bases). The V and J ends lost 0 bases and 7 bases respectively, with 13 bases between them. Germline CDR1 is LNHNV and CDR2 is YYDKDF (reference sequence). The length of the CDR3 is 15 residues. Here the CDR3 DNA reads TGTGCCACCAGCAGAGATCCGGGGGAGGGGCAGCCCCAGCATTTT. Translation gives CATSRDPGEGQPQHF.

A word on this clone: The same CDR3 also results from other DNA sequences found in this sample. The CDR3 nucleotides read TGTGCCAGTAGTATCGGAGCGGGAGGGACAGATACGCAGTATTTT. Amino acids: CASSIGAGGTDTQYF. V is TRBV19 and J is TRBJ2-3, with 10 nucleotides matching TRBD2. Losses at the gene ends were 3 bases for V and 3 bases for J; bases not matched to a gene: 3. The CDR3 has 15 residues. Germline lookup yields CDR1 LNHDA and CDR2 SQIVND (reference sequence).

Regarding this clone: This sample includes further DNA sequences coding for the same CDR3. This rearrangement joins TRBV4-2 to TRBJ2-5, with 9 bases identical to TRBD2. Trimming took 0 bases from V and 4 from J; bases not matched to a gene: 3. This CDR3 spans 15 amino acids. The germline CDR1 and CDR2 sequences are LGHNA and YNFKEQ. The CDR3, as DNA: TGTGCCAGCAGCCAAGAGGAGCGGGAGGCAGAGACCCAGTACTTC. This encodes CASSQEEREAETQYF.

This chain uses TRBV10-2 with TRBJ2-5; TRBD2 matches 7 bases. CDR1 and CDR2 from the germline V gene are WSHSY and SAAADI. This CDR3 region has 13 residues. Losses at the gene ends were 7 bases for V and 4 bases for J; bases not matched to a gene: 6. In nucleotides, the CDR3 is TGCGCCAGCAAGGAAGCGGGATTAGAGACCCAGTACTTC. This translates into CASKEAGLETQYF.

This chain connects TRBV5-1 to TRBJ1-1; D gene ambiguous. The V gene's germline CDR1 is SGHRS and CDR2 YFSETQ. The CDR3 sequence is 15 residues long. Trimming pared 0 bases from V and 0 bases from J, leaving 9 bases between. The CDR3: CASSLAWPMNTEAFF. The CDR3 DNA sequence: TGCGCCAGCAGCTTGGCCTGGCCCATGAACACTGAAGCTTTCTTT.

For this clone: A single base separates this from a much larger clone, so it may be a read error. This rearrangement joins TRBV11-2 to TRBJ1-1, with a possible D match to TRBD1 (6 bases). Trimming removed 5 bases from V and 1 base from J, with 8 bases in between. CDR3 length: 13 amino acids. Germline values: CDR1 SGHAT, CDR2 FQNNGV. CDR3 nucleotide sequence: TGTGCCAGCAGCCCGACAGGGAACACTGAAGCTTTCTTT. As protein: CASSPTGNTEAFF.

The sample holds one count of this clone. The rearrangement uses TRBV5-6 and TRBJ2-3; the match to TRBD2 covers 15 bases. V gave up 4 bases and J gave up 0 bases; unmatched junction bases: 9. The germline V gene has CDR1 SGHDT and CDR2 YYEEEE. The CDR3 covers 19 residues. Written as DNA, the CDR3 is TGTGCCAGCAGCCTCCGGACTAGCGGGAGGGTTGCTAGCACAGATACGCAGTATTTT. It is translated as CASSLRTSGRVASTDTQYF.

The V call is TRBV5-8, the J call TRBJ1-5, with 7 bases identical to TRBD1. The CDR3 extends over 14 amino acids. The germline V gene encodes CDR1 SGHTS and CDR2 YDEGEE. V lost 3 bases to trimming and J lost 9 bases; unmatched junction nucleotides: 9. CDR3 nucleotide sequence: TGTGCCAGCAGCTCGGGACAGTCTTCGGCGCCCCAGCATTTT. This gives the protein CASSSGQSSAPQHF.

Regarding this clone: Other DNA sequences of this sample code for an identical CDR3. The genes are TRBV5-4 and TRBJ2-2; D is perhaps TRBD1 (5 bases). The CDR3 covers 17 residues. Germline V CDR1 and CDR2: SGHNT, YYREEE (reference sequence). The V and J ends lost 0 bases and 0 bases respectively, with 12 bases between them. For the CDR3, the DNA is TGTGCCAGCAGCTTGGGTCAGGGTTCCGCGAACACCGGGGAGCTGTTTTTT. Its translation: CASSLGQGSANTGELFF.